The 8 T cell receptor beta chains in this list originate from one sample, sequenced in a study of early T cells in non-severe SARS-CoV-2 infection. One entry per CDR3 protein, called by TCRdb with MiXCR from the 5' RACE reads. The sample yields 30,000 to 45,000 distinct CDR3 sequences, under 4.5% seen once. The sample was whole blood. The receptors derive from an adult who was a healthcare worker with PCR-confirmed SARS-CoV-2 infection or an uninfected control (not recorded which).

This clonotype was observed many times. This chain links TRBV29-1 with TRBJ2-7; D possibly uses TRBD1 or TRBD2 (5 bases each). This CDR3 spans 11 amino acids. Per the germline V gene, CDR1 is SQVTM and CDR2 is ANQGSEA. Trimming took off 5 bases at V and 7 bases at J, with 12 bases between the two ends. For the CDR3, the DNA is TGCAGCGTTCGTACTTGGGGGGAGCAGTACTTC. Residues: CSVRTWGEQYF.

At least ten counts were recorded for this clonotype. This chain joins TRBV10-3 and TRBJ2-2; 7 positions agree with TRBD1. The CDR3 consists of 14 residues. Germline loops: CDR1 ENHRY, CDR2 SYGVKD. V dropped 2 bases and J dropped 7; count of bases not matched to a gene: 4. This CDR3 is CAISERGQSGELFF. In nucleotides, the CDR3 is TGTGCCATCAGTGAGAGGGGACAGAGCGGGGAGCTGTTTTTT.

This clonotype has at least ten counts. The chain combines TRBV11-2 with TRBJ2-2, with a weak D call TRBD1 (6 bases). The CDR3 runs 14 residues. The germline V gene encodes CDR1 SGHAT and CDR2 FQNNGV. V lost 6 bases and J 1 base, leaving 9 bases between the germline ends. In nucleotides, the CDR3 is TGTGCCAGCAGGCTACAGGGGAACACCGGGGAGCTGTTTTTT. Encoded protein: CASRLQGNTGELFF.

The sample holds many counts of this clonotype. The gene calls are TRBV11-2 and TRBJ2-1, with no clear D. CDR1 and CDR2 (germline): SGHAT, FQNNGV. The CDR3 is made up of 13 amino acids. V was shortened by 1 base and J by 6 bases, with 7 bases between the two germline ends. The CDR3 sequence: CASSLAGFNEQFF. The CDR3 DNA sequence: TGTGCCAGCAGCTTAGCGGGCTTCAATGAGCAGTTCTTC.

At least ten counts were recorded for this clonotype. CDR3 region: CASSPGTGGEKLFF. Here the CDR3 DNA reads TGTGCCAGCAGCCCCGGCACAGGCGGGGAAAAACTGTTTTTT. The J gene is TRBJ1-4, the V gene TRBV7-8; TRBD1 might be the D (5 bases). Looked up from germline, CDR1 is SGHVS and CDR2 is FQNEAQ. This CDR3 has 14 amino acids. Trimming removed 5 bases from V and 8 bases from J, with 15 bases in between.

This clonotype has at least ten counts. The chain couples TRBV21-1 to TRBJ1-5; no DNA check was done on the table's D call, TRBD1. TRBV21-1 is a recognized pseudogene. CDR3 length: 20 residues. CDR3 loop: CASSKSPPGQGADSNQPQHF. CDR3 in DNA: TGTGCCAGCAGCAAATCTCCCCCGGGACAGGGGGCAGATAGCAATCAGCCCCAGCATTTT.

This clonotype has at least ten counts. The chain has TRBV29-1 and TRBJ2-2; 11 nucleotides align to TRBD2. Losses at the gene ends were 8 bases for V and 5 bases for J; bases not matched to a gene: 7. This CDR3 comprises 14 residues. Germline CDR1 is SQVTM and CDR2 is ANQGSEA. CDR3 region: CSTTSGERTGELFF. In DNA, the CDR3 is TGCAGCACGACTAGCGGGGAAAGGACCGGGGAGCTGTTTTTT.

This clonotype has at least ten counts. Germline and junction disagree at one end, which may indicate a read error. For the CDR3, the DNA is TGTGCCAGCAGCTTAGATCGGGGACTAGCGGGTTCGGGTGATTTT. It specifies CASSLDRGLAGSGDF. The chain joins TRBV7-2 to TRBJ2-3, with 12 nucleotides matching TRBD2. The CDR3 has 15 residues. From germline, CDR1 is SGHTA and CDR2 FQGNSA.